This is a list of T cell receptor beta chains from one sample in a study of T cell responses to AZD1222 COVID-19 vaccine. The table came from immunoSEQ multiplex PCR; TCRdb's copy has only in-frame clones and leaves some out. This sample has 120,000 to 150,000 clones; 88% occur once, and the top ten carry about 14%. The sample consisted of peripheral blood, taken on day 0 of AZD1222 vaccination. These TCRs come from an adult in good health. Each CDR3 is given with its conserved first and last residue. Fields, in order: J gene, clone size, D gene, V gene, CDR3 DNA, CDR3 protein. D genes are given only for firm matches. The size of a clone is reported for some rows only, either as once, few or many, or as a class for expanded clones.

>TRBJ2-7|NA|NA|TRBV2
TGTGCCAGCAGTGTGCACCGCTCCTACGAGCAGTACTTC
CASSVHRSYEQYF
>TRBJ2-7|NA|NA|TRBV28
TGTGCCAGCAGCGCGGGACAGTTCTCCTACGAGCAGTACTTC
CASSAGQFSYEQYF
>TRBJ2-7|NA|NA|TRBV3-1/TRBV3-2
TGTGCCAGCAGCCAGGGGAGCAACGAGCAGTACTTC
CASSQGSNEQYF
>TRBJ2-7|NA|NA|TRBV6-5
TGTGCCAGCAGAGGTCGGGGGCGCGCCTACGAGCAGTACTTC
CASRGRGRAYEQYF
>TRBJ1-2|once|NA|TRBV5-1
TGCGCCAGCAGCTTCGGTGGGGGGTCTAACCTTAACTATGGCTACACCTTC
CASSFGGGSNLNYGYTF
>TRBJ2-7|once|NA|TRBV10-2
TGCGCCAGCCGACGGGGCCTAGACTACGAGCAGTACTTC
CASRRGLDYEQYF
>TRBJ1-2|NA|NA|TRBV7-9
TGTGCCAGCAGCGTGACCGCGACGAGTCATGGCTACACCTTC
CASSVTATSHGYTF
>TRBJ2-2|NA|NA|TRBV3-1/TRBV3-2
TGTGCCAGCAGCACCTCCGCCGGGGAGCTGTTTTTT
CASSTSAGELFF
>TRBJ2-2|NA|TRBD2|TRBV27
TGTGCCAGCAGTTTGCCGGGACTAGCGGGGCCCGGGGAGCTGTTTTTT
CASSLPGLAGPGELFF
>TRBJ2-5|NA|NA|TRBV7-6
TGTGCCAGCAGCCATCAAGAGACCCAGTACTTC
CASSHQETQYF
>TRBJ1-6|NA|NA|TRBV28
TGTGCCAGCAGTCCGGGGGGGGTACGGGCCTCACCCCTCCACTTT
CASSPGGVRASPLHF
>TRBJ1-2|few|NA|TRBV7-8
TGTGCCAGCAGCCTACAGGAAATCTATGGCTACACCTTC
CASSLQEIYGYTF
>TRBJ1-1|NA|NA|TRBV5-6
TGTGCCAGCAGCTGGCGAACAACGAACACTGAAGCTTTCTTT
CASSWRTTNTEAFF
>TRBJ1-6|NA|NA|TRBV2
TGTGCCAGCACCCGGTCGAATTCACCCCTCCACTTT
CASTRSNSPLHF
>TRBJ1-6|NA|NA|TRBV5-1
TGCGCCAGCACCGAAGAGCCCTCCTATAATTCACCCCTCCACTTT
CASTEEPSYNSPLHF
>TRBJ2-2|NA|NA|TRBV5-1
TGCGCCAGCAGCTTTCATGCGAACACCGGGGAGCTGTTTTTT
CASSFHANTGELFF
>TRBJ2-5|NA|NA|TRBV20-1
TGCAGTGCTAGTGATGGCGGCCTAATTGGGACCCAGTACTTC
CSASDGGLIGTQYF